This entry lists 29 T cell receptor beta chains sequenced from one sample in a study of blood T cell repertoires in COVID-19. Repertoires were generated with immunoSEQ multiplex PCR, while TCRdb's copy carries only in-frame clones and drops some. Altogether 150,000 to 200,000 clones are present, more than 75% being singletons, with the ten largest covering approximately 4.5%. The sequencing input was peripheral blood. These receptors were taken from a human donor in a cohort sampled during active COVID-19.

The V gene is TRBV6-5, the J gene TRBJ2-3, with D perhaps TRBD1 (5 bases). V gave up 5 bases and J gave up 7 bases, with 16 bases separating them. From germline, CDR1 is MNHEY and CDR2 SVGAGI. The CDR3 is made up of 14 amino acids. The CDR3 coding sequence is TGTGCCAGCAGTACCTTCCGCAGGGAACATACGCAGTATTTT. Translation: CASSTFRREHTQYF.

This clone was found once. This chain uses TRBV6-5 with TRBJ2-4; possible D gene TRBD1, 5 bases. V gave up 11 bases and J gave up 5 bases, with 16 bases separating them. The CDR3 is made up of 13 amino acids. The germline V gene encodes CDR1 MNHEY and CDR2 SVGAGI. CDR3 nucleotides: TGTGCCGTCAAGGTTCAGGGTCAAAACATTCAGTACTTC. Protein: CAVKVQGQNIQYF.

Concerning this clone itself: Additional DNA sequences in this sample encode the identical CDR3. The chain is built from TRBV7-2 and TRBJ1-5; no clear D gene. The CDR3 runs to 13 residues. Per the germline V gene, CDR1 is SGHTA and CDR2 is FQGNSA. The V end was cut by 1 base, the J end by 4 bases, with 5 bases between. This CDR3 is CASSLGQNQPQHF. As DNA, the CDR3 is TGTGCCAGCAGCTTAGGGCAGAATCAGCCCCAGCATTTT.

The CDR3 bases are TGTGCCAGTAGTAGATTCCCTCGGGACAGCGCTTTTCGTGCCGGGGAGCTGTTTTTT. Translated: CASSRFPRDSAFRAGELFF. The V and J genes are TRBV19 and TRBJ2-2; TRBD1 aligns across 7 bases. Germline V lookup: CDR1 LNHDA, CDR2 SQIVND (reference sequence). This CDR3 contains 19 residues. The V gene end was trimmed by 4 bases and the J gene end by 6 bases; junction bases not matched to a gene: 20.

V is TRBV9 and J is TRBJ1-3; D is perhaps TRBD1 (5 bases). Germline V gene lookup returns CDR1 SGDLS and CDR2 YYNGEE. Trimming cost V 1 base and J 4 bases, with 12 bases left between them. CDR3 length: 15 residues. This chain's CDR3 is CASSVSGEAGNTIYF. CDR3 DNA sequence: TGTGCCAGCAGCGTATCGGGGGAAGCAGGAAACACCATATATTTT.

V usage is TRBV2 and J usage is TRBJ2-3; TRBD2 agrees at 8 bases. V lost 6 bases to trimming and J lost 2 bases; unmatched junction nucleotides: 4. The V gene's germline CDR1 is SNHLY and CDR2 FYNNEI. This CDR3 region has 14 residues. As DNA, the CDR3 is TGTGCCAGCAGGCGGGGGGAGATCACAGATACGCAGTATTTT. It yields the protein CASRRGEITDTQYF.

This rearrangement joins TRBV4-1 to TRBJ2-1; D is perhaps TRBD1 (7 bases). The CDR3 runs 16 residues. The germline V gene encodes CDR1 MGHRA and CDR2 YSYEKL. Trimming left V 0 bases short and J 8 bases short, with 17 bases between. Written as DNA, the CDR3 is TGCGCCAGCAGCCAAGATGCCAGGGGGGTGTTAGATGAGCAGTTCTTC. Its translation is CASSQDARGVLDEQFF.

The chain joins TRBV5-6 to TRBJ2-2, with 7 bases that match TRBD2. V was pared by 4 bases and J by 0 bases, with 3 bases of the junction left unmatched. Germline V gene lookup returns CDR1 SGHDT and CDR2 YYEEEE. CDR3 length: 15 amino acids. DNA for the CDR3: TGTGCCAGCAGCCCCGGGGGGACGAACACCGGGGAGCTGTTTTTT. Its translation is CASSPGGTNTGELFF.

The chain recombines TRBV7-6 with TRBJ2-5; D gene uncertain. CDR1 is SGHVS, CDR2 FNYEAQ, per germline. The ends were cut back, 0 bases at V and 1 base at J, with 3 bases in the middle. CDR3 length: 13 residues. CDR3 residues: CASSLAAQETQYF. CDR3 DNA: TGTGCCAGCAGCTTAGCGGCCCAAGAGACCCAGTACTTC.

The chain has TRBV7-2 and TRBJ2-7, with 9 positions matching TRBD1. The J segment lost 2 bases and the V segment lost 5 bases, leaving 7 bases of the junction unmatched. This CDR3 has 15 amino acids. The germline gives CDR1 SGHTA, CDR2 FQGNSA. This chain's CDR3 is CASSPSRDRAYEQYF. CDR3 in DNA: TGTGCCAGCAGCCCCAGCCGGGACAGGGCCTACGAGCAGTACTTC. Supplemented by reference TRBV7-2 and TRBJ2-7, the full variable domain reads GAGVSQSPSNKVTEKGKDVELRCDPISGHTALYWYRQSLGQGLEFLIYFQGNSAPDKSGLPSDRFSAERTGGSVSTLTIQRTQQEDSAVYLCASSPSRDRAYEQYFGPGTRLTVT.

V gene TRBV6-5 combines with J gene TRBJ1-6; D is undetermined. Trimming shortened V by 4 bases and J by 4 bases, and 11 bases separated the two germline ends. In germline, CDR1 is MNHEY, CDR2 SVGAGI. The CDR3 extends over 15 amino acids. The CDR3 nucleotides read TGTGCCAGCAGTTCTCCGACATCGTATAATTCACCCCTCCACTTT. Translation: CASSSPTSYNSPLHF.

The chain combines TRBV4-3 with TRBJ2-1, with 12 positions matching TRBD2. This CDR3 contains 16 residues. CDR1 is LGHNA and CDR2 is YSLEER in the germline V gene. Unmatched junction bases numbered 6, after V lost 0 bases and J lost 9 bases. The CDR3 loop is CASSQDPSGGASEQFF. The CDR3, as DNA: TGCGCCAGCAGCCAAGATCCTAGCGGGGGGGCCTCTGAGCAGTTCTTC.

The V and J genes are TRBV25-1 and TRBJ1-1; possibly TRBD1 for D (5 bases). Germline V gene data show CDR1 as MGHDK and CDR2 as SYGVNS. This CDR3 is 13 amino acids long. V was cut by 6 bases and J by 4 bases, with 12 bases left in between. DNA for the CDR3: TGTGCCAGCAGCAGGGAGGGGTTCACTGAAGCTTTCTTT. It specifies CASSREGFTEAFF.

This chain connects TRBV5-4 to TRBJ1-5; 8 bases map to TRBD1. The CDR3 is made up of 14 amino acids. CDR1 and CDR2 from the germline V gene are SGHNT and YYREEE (reference sequence). V shed 4 bases, J shed 6 bases, and the junction held 6 bases outside the gene matches. The CDR3: CASSKQGESQPQHF. In DNA, the CDR3 is TGTGCCAGCAGCAAACAGGGGGAGAGTCAGCCCCAGCATTTT.

This chain connects TRBV7-8 to TRBJ2-7, with TRBD1 as a possible D gene (6 bases). The CDR3 has 16 amino acids. CDR1 is SGHVS and CDR2 is FQNEAQ in the germline V gene. Trimming shortened V by 2 bases and J by 2 bases, and 16 bases separated the two germline ends. CDR3 in amino acids: CASSLSFRGQTYEQYF. The CDR3 DNA is TGTGCCAGCAGCTTAAGTTTCAGGGGACAAACCTACGAGCAGTACTTC. Full variable domain (outside the CDR3, taken from reference TRBV7-8 and TRBJ2-7): GAGVSQSPRYKVAKRGQDVALRCDPISGHVSLFWYQQALGQGPEFLTYFQNEAQLDKSGLPSDRFFAERPEGSVSTLKIQRTQQEDSAVYLCASSLSFRGQTYEQYFGPGTRLTVT.

The V and J genes are TRBV24-1 and TRBJ2-4; 7 bases are shared with TRBD1. This CDR3 spans 17 amino acids. Looked up from germline, CDR1 is KGHDR and CDR2 is SFDVKD. V gave up 2 bases and J gave up 5 bases; unmatched junction bases: 11. The CDR3 region is CATSDSTPEDRQNIQYF. CDR3 in DNA: TGTGCCACCAGTGATTCCACACCTGAGGACAGGCAAAACATTCAGTACTTC.

The chain combines TRBV5-8 with TRBJ2-5; possible D gene TRBD1, 6 bases. The CDR3 extends over 14 amino acids. Trimming shortened V by 4 bases and J by 4 bases, and 14 bases separated the two germline ends. Germline V lookup: CDR1 SGHTS, CDR2 YDEGEE. Here the CDR3 DNA reads TGTGCCAGCAGCATGGGACACGAGCTAGAGACCCAGTACTTC. It is translated as CASSMGHELETQYF.

V is TRBV19 and J is TRBJ1-1; 7 bases map to TRBD1. The CDR3 spans 14 residues. Germline assignment: CDR1 LNHDA and CDR2 SQIVND (reference sequence). The V segment lost 2 bases and the J segment 3 bases; nucleotides outside the gene matches: 3. The CDR3: CASSIIDRDTEAFF. The DNA for the CDR3 is TGTGCCAGTAGTATAATTGACAGGGACACTGAAGCTTTCTTT.

This rearrangement joins TRBV28 to TRBJ2-2, with 8 nucleotides matching TRBD1. The germline V gene encodes CDR1 MDHEN and CDR2 SYDVKM. Trimming took 2 bases from V and 2 from J; bases not matched to a gene: 4. The CDR3 runs 16 residues. CDR3 region: CASSLDGQGNTGELFF. The CDR3 DNA follows: TGTGCCAGCAGTTTAGACGGACAGGGTAACACCGGGGAGCTGTTTTTT.

CDR3 loop: CASSRGTSGEQFF. The CDR3 region has the DNA TGTGCCAGCAGCCGCGGGACTAGTGGGGAGCAGTTCTTC. The gene calls are TRBV11-3 and TRBJ2-1; 8 positions match TRBD2. CDR1 and CDR2 (germline): SGHNT, YENEEA. The CDR3 has 13 residues. V dropped 5 bases and J dropped 10; count of bases not matched to a gene: 7.

The chain links TRBV4-3 to TRBJ1-4, with D perhaps TRBD1 (5 bases). Trimming shortened V by 3 bases and J by 3 bases, and 14 bases separated the two germline ends. This CDR3 has 16 residues. Germline loops: CDR1 LGHNA, CDR2 YSLEER. CDR3 loop: CASSQRMGGANEKLFF. In nucleotides, the CDR3 is TGCGCCAGCAGCCAGAGGATGGGGGGGGCTAATGAAAAACTGTTTTTT.

This clone was found once. This chain connects TRBV20-1 to TRBJ2-1; 8 nucleotides line up with TRBD2. J lost 6 bases, V lost 3 bases, and 16 bases had no gene match. The CDR3 consists of 17 residues. Germline loops: CDR1 DFQATT, CDR2 SNEGSKA (reference sequence). The CDR3 loop reads CSASHTAVSGVINEQFF. In DNA, the CDR3 is TGCAGTGCTAGTCACACAGCTGTTAGCGGGGTAATCAATGAGCAGTTCTTC.

The CDR3 DNA reads TGTGCCAGCAGCCAAGATCCGACTAGCGGACACTCCTACGAGCAGTACTTC. This codes for CASSQDPTSGHSYEQYF. The V call is TRBV4-2, the J call TRBJ2-7, with 9 nucleotides matching TRBD2. CDR3 length: 17 residues. Germline CDR1 reads LGHNA; CDR2 reads YNFKEQ. Unmatched junction bases numbered 6, after V lost 0 bases and J lost 0 bases.

This chain uses TRBV19 with TRBJ2-3, with D perhaps matching TRBD2 (6 bases). This CDR3 is 14 amino acids long. V shed 7 bases and J shed 4 bases, with 15 bases lying between them. CDR1 is LNHDA, CDR2 SQIVND, per germline (reference sequence). The CDR3 DNA sequence: TGTGCCAGTATGAGGAGGGAATTATCAGATACGCAGTATTTT. This sequence encodes CASMRRELSDTQYF.

The chain recombines TRBV20-1 with TRBJ1-4; D is possibly TRBD1 (5 bases). Looked up from germline, CDR1 is DFQATT and CDR2 is SNEGSKA (reference sequence). The CDR3 has 12 residues. The ends were cut back, 3 bases at V and 8 bases at J, with 10 bases in the middle. CDR3 sequence (DNA): TGCAGTGCTAGTGACAGCGGAGAAAAACTGTTTTTT. It specifies CSASDSGEKLFF.

The chain uses TRBV7-9 and TRBJ2-2, with D perhaps TRBD1 (6 bases). Germline-derived CDR1 and CDR2 are SEHNR and FQNEAQ (reference sequence). Trimming removed 4 bases at V and 0 bases at J, with 18 bases between. The CDR3 has 18 amino acids. The DNA of the CDR3 is TGTGCCAGCAGCTCTTCACTCACAGGGAGCACGAACACCGGGGAGCTGTTTTTT. Translated: CASSSSLTGSTNTGELFF.

The gene calls are TRBV11-2 and TRBJ2-2; D remains ambiguous. The V gene's germline CDR1 is SGHAT and CDR2 FQNNGV. The CDR3 length is 13 residues. Between the trimmed V and J ends, which lost 1 base and 4 bases, there was a span of 4 bases. The CDR3 loop reads CASSLASTGELFF. Written as DNA, the CDR3 is TGTGCCAGCAGCTTAGCGAGCACCGGGGAGCTGTTTTTT.

The chain links TRBV18 to TRBJ2-3; no clear D gene. Between the trimmed V and J ends, which lost 3 bases and 1 base, there was a span of 11 bases. Germline values: CDR1 KGHSH, CDR2 LQKENI. The CDR3 has 15 residues. CDR3 region: CASSPSMRGTDTQYF. The CDR3 nucleotides are TGTGCCAGCTCACCCTCGATGCGAGGCACAGATACGCAGTATTTT.

The chain joins TRBV23-1 to TRBJ2-1, with 7 bases that match TRBD1. TRBV23-1 is an ORF, and what it does is uncertain. The V and J ends lost 2 bases and 8 bases, in that order; junction bases with no gene match: 12. The CDR3 has 16 amino acids. The CDR3 nucleotides read TGCGCCAGCAGTCAAGAAAGACAGGGAGTAATCCATGAGCAGTTCTTC. This translates into CASSQERQGVIHEQFF.